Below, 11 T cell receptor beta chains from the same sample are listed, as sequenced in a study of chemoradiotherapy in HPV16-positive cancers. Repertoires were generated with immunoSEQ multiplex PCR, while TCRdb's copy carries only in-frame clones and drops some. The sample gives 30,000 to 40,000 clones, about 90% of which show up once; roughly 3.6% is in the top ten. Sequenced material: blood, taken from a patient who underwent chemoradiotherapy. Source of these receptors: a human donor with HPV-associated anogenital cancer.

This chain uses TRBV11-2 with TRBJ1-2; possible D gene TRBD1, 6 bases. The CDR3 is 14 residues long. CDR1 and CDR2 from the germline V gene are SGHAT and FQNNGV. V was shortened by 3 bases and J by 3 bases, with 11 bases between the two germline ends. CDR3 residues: CASSLEQGYYGYTF. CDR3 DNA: TGTGCCAGCAGCTTGGAACAGGGATACTATGGCTACACCTTC.

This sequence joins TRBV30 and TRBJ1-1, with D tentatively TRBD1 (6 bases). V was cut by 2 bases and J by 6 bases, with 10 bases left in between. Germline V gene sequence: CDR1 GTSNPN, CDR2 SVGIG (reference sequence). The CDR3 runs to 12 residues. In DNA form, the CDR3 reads TGTGCCTGGAGTACAGGGAGTTCTGAAGCTTTCTTT. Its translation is CAWSTGSSEAFF.

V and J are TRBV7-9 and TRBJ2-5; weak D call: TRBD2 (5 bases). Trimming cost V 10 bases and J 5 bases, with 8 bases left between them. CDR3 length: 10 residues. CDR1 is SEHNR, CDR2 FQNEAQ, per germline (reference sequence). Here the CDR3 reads CATRGETQYF. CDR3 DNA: TGTGCCACTCGCGGGGAGACCCAGTACTTC.

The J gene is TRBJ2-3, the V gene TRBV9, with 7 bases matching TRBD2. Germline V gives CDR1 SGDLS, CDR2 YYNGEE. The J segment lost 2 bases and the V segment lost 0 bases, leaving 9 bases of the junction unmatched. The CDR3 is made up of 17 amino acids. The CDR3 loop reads CASSVARASGLTDTQYF. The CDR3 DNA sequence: TGTGCCAGCAGCGTAGCTAGGGCTAGCGGACTCACAGATACGCAGTATTTT.

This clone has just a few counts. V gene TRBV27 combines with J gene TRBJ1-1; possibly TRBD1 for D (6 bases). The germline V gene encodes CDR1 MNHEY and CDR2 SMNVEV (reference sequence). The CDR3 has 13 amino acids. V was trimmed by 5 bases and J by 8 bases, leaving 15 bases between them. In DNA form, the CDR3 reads TGTGCCAGCAGTGGGGTGGGGGCCGAAGAAGCTTTCTTT. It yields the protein CASSGVGAEEAFF.

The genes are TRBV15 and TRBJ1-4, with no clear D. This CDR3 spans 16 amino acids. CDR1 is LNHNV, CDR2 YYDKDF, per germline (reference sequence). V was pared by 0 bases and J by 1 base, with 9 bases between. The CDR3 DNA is TGTGCCACCAGCAGAGATCACGCGAGAACTAATGAAAAACTGTTTTTT. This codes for CATSRDHARTNEKLFF.

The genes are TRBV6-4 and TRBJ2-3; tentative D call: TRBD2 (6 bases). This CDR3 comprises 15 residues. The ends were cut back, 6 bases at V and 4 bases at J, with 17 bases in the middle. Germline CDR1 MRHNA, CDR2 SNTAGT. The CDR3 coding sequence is TGTGCCAGCAGCGCGGGGCCCACGGTCGCAGATACGCAGTATTTT. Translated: CASSAGPTVADTQYF.

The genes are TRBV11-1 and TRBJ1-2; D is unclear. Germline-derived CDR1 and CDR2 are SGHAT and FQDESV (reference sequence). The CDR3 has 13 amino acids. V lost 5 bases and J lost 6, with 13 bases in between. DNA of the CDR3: TGTGCCAGCAGCCGGCGGCAGGCGGATGGCTACACCTTC. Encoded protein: CASSRRQADGYTF.

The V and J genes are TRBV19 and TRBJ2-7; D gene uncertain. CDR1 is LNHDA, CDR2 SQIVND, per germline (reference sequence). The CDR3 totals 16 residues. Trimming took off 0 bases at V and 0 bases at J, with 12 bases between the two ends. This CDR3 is CASSIDPDFSSYEQYF. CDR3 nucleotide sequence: TGTGCCAGTAGTATAGATCCCGACTTTAGCTCCTACGAGCAGTACTTC.

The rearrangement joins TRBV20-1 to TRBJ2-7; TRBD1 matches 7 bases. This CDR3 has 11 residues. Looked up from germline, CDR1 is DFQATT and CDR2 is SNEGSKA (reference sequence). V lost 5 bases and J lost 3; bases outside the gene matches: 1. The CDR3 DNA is TGCAGTGCTCCAGGGGGCTACGAGCAGTACTTC. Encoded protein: CSAPGGYEQYF.

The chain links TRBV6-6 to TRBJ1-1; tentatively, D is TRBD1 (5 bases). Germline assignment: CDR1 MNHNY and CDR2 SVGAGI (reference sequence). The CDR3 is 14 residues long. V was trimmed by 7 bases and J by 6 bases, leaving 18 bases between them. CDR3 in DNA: TGTGCCAGCACCCCCGGGATACGGGGCGCTGAAGCTTTCTTT. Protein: CASTPGIRGAEAFF.